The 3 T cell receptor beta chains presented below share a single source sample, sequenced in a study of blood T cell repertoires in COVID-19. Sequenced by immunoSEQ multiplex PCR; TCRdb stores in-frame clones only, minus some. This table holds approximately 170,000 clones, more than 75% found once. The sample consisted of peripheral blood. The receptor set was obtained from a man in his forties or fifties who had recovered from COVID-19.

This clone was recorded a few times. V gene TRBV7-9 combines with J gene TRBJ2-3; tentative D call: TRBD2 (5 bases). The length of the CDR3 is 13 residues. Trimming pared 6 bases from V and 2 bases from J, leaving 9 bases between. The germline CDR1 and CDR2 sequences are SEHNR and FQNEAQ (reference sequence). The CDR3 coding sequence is TGTGCCAGCAGGACGGGGTTCACAGATACGCAGTATTTT. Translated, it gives CASRTGFTDTQYF.

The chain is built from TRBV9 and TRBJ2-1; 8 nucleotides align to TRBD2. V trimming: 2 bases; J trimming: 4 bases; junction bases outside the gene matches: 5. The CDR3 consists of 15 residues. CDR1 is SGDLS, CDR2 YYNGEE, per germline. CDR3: CASSVSSGPYNEQFF. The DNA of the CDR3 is TGTGCCAGCAGCGTCTCTAGCGGGCCGTACAATGAGCAGTTCTTC.

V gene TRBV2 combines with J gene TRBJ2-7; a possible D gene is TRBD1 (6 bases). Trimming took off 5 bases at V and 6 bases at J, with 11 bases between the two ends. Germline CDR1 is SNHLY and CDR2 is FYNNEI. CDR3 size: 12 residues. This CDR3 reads CASSLRDTEQYF. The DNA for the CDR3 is TGTGCCAGCAGTCTTCGGGACACCGAGCAGTACTTC.